Each of the 27 T cell receptor beta chains below was sequenced from the same sample in a study of T cells in localized non-small cell lung cancer. Using immunoSEQ multiplex PCR, the repertoire was profiled, and TCRdb retains in-frame clones only, with some absent. The table lists over 70,000 clones, approximately 91% of them singletons. Specimen: PBMCs, collected before any cancer treatment. The source of these receptors is a woman aged 40-70 years with stage II squamous cell lung carcinoma.

The chain combines TRBV4-1 with TRBJ1-5, with unresolved D. The germline V gene has CDR1 MGHRA and CDR2 YSYEKL. With 0 bases removed from V and 7 bases from J, the gap between germline ends came to 13 bases. This CDR3 spans 15 amino acids. CDR3 bases: TGCGCCAGCAGCCAAGAGCCTCCAGGTTTACAGCCCCAGCATTTT. Translating gives CASSQEPPGLQPQHF.

This sequence joins TRBV25-1 and TRBJ2-5; D tentatively reads TRBD1 or TRBD2 (5 bases each). CDR1 and CDR2 from the germline V gene are MGHDK and SYGVNS. This CDR3 has 16 amino acids. V lost 1 base and J 4 bases, leaving 16 bases between the germline ends. CDR3 residues: CASSESWGRGGETQYF. The CDR3 DNA is TGTGCCAGCAGTGAATCGTGGGGGAGAGGTGGAGAGACCCAGTACTTC.

The chain links TRBV2 to TRBJ2-7, with D perhaps given as TRBD1 or TRBD2 (5 bases each). The CDR3 has 14 residues. Germline values: CDR1 SNHLY, CDR2 FYNNEI. V was shortened by 0 bases and J by 7 bases, with 13 bases between the two germline ends. CDR3 DNA sequence: TGTGCCAGCAGTGAAGCTTACCGAGGGACGGAGCAGTACTTC. This translates into CASSEAYRGTEQYF.

The DNA for the CDR3 is TGTGCCAGCACCGCGGGACAGACAGGGGCGGAGACCCAGTACTTC. This codes for CASTAGQTGAETQYF. The chain has TRBV2 and TRBJ2-5; 8 bases line up with TRBD1. CDR1 is SNHLY and CDR2 is FYNNEI in the germline V gene. CDR3 size: 15 residues. After removal of 7 bases from V and 5 bases from J, the junction contained 12 bases not matched to a gene. Drawing the rest from reference TRBV2 and TRBJ2-5, the complete variable domain is EPEVTQTPSHQVTQMGQEVILRCVPISNHLYFYWYRQILGQKVEFLVSFYNNEISEKSEIFDDQFSVERPDGSNFTLKIRSTKLEDSAMYFCASTAGQTGAETQYFGPGTRLLVL.

V and J are TRBV5-1 and TRBJ2-5; 10 bases match TRBD1. The CDR3 consists of 15 residues. The junction had 4 bases not matched to a gene; V was cut back by 0 bases and J by 5 bases. The germline CDR1 and CDR2 sequences are SGHRS and YFSETQ. CDR3 in DNA: TGCGCCAGCAGCTTGGGGGACAGGGGATTGGAGACCCAGTACTTC. Its translation: CASSLGDRGLETQYF.

This chain joins TRBV11-2 and TRBJ2-2; perhaps TRBD1 as D (6 bases). The germline V gene has CDR1 SGHAT and CDR2 FQNNGV. The CDR3 runs 16 residues. The V end was cut by 4 bases, the J end by 3 bases, with 15 bases between. The DNA for the CDR3 is TGTGCCAGCAGCTCCGGGTTACAGGGCTACACCGGGGAGCTGTTTTTT. Protein sequence: CASSSGLQGYTGELFF.

CDR3 residues: CASSSGTLDQPQHF. The CDR3 DNA follows: TGCGCCAGCAGCTCAGGGACCCTGGATCAGCCCCAGCATTTT. This chain links TRBV5-1 with TRBJ1-5; D may be TRBD1 (5 bases). The V gene's germline CDR1 is SGHRS and CDR2 YFSETQ. With 3 bases removed from V and 5 bases from J, the gap between germline ends came to 12 bases. This CDR3 has 14 amino acids.

The chain joins TRBV5-1 to TRBJ2-3; TRBD1 matches at 8 bases. The CDR3 is made up of 14 amino acids. The V and J ends lost 5 bases and 4 bases, in that order; junction bases with no gene match: 6. The germline V gene encodes CDR1 SGHRS and CDR2 YFSETQ. This chain's CDR3 is CASRKQGEADTQYF. For the CDR3, the DNA is TGCGCCAGCAGAAAACAGGGGGAGGCAGATACGCAGTATTTT.

The chain links TRBV11-3 to TRBJ1-1; perhaps TRBD1 as D (5 bases). The CDR3 is 14 residues long. Per germline, CDR1 SGHNT and CDR2 YENEEA. Deletions cut 5 bases from V and 1 base from J, with 11 bases between. The CDR3: CASSPPGTNTEAFF. The CDR3 DNA reads as TGTGCCAGCAGCCCCCCCGGGACGAACACTGAAGCTTTCTTT.

This clone showed up just a few times. V is TRBV6-1 and J is TRBJ1-2; D may be TRBD1 (6 bases). This CDR3 is 12 amino acids long. The germline CDR1 and CDR2 sequences are MNHNS and SASEGT. V was cut by 8 bases and J by 7 bases, with 14 bases left in between. CDR3 bases: TGTGCCAGCCGTGGGGGCTCAAGTGGCTACACCTTC. This translates into CASRGGSSGYTF.

This clone appeared a few times. The chain is built from TRBV29-1 and TRBJ1-1, with D possibly matching TRBD1 (5 bases). This CDR3 is 13 amino acids long. Trimming stripped 6 bases from V and 4 bases from J, with 15 bases between. The germline V gene has CDR1 SQVTM and CDR2 ANQGSEA. CDR3 loop: CSVTGALGTEAFF. The CDR3 DNA reads as TGCAGCGTGACTGGGGCCCTCGGCACTGAAGCTTTCTTT. Combining the CDR3 with reference TRBV29-1 and TRBJ1-1 gives the whole variable domain SAVISQKPSRDICQRGTSLTIQCQVDSQVTMMFWYRQQPGQSLTLIATANQGSEATYESGFVIDKFPISRPNLTFSTLTVSNMSPEDSSIYLCSVTGALGTEAFFGQGTRLTVV.

The chain uses TRBV6-1 and TRBJ2-2; 10 nucleotides align to TRBD2. The CDR3 covers 16 residues. Trimming at V came to 2 bases and at J to 5 bases, leaving 5 bases not matched to a gene. Looked up from germline, CDR1 is MNHNS and CDR2 is SASEGT. In DNA, the CDR3 is TGTGCCAGCAGTGAAACACTAGCGGGACCGACCGGGGAGCTGTTTTTT. Protein: CASSETLAGPTGELFF.

The chain employs TRBV11-3 and TRBJ2-1; D is perhaps TRBD2 (6 bases). The V gene lost 5 bases and the J gene lost 1 base, with 9 bases spanning the gap. This CDR3 is built from 14 residues. Germline CDR1 SGHNT, CDR2 YENEEA. The CDR3, as DNA: TGTGCCAGCAGCCCCCGGGAGTCCTACAATGAGCAGTTCTTC. Encoded protein: CASSPRESYNEQFF.

V is TRBV5-4 and J is TRBJ2-7; TRBD1 agrees at 8 bases. Losses at the gene ends were 8 bases for V and 3 bases for J; bases not matched to a gene: 7. There are 13 residues in the CDR3. The germline V gene encodes CDR1 SGHNT and CDR2 YYREEE (reference sequence). The CDR3 DNA reads as TGTGCCAGTCACGACAGGGGAAGCTACGAGCAGTACTTC. Residues: CASHDRGSYEQYF. The full variable domain, completed using reference TRBV5-4 and TRBJ2-7, is ETGVTQSPTHLIKTRGQQVTLRCSSQSGHNTVSWYQQALGQGPQFIFQYYREEENGRGNFPPRFSGLQFPNYSSELNVNALELDDSALYLCASHDRGSYEQYFGPGTRLTVT.

CDR3 coding DNA: TGTGCCAGTAGTACCACATGGGGAAAAGAGACCCAGTACTTC. This sequence encodes CASSTTWGKETQYF. This chain links TRBV19 with TRBJ2-5; no firm D call. CDR3 length equals 14 residues. The germline V gene has CDR1 LNHDA and CDR2 SQIVND (reference sequence). V was shortened by 4 bases and J by 3 bases, with 12 bases between the two germline ends.

This clone showed up just once. This chain uses TRBV5-6 with TRBJ1-6; D is undetermined. This CDR3 contains 16 residues. CDR1 is SGHDT, CDR2 YYEEEE, per germline. Between the trimmed V and J ends, which lost 0 bases and 2 bases, there was a span of 9 bases. The DNA of the CDR3 is TGTGCCAGCAGCTTGGAACGGGGTGCCTATAATTCACCCCTCCACTTT. Protein: CASSLERGAYNSPLHF. The full variable domain, in which reference TRBV5-6 and TRBJ1-6 provide the parts outside the CDR3, is DAGVTQSPTHLIKTRGQQVTLRCSPKSGHDTVSWYQQALGQGPQFIFQYYEEEERQRGNFPDRFSGHQFPNYSSELNVNALLLGDSALYLCASSLERGAYNSPLHFGNGTRLTVT.

The chain carries TRBV5-6 and TRBJ2-1; tentative D call: TRBD1 (6 bases). The germline V and J ends were trimmed by 5 bases and 6 bases, with 21 bases remaining between them. The CDR3 runs to 16 residues. CDR1 and CDR2 from the germline V gene are SGHDT and YYEEEE. The CDR3: CASRPLGAGASNEQFF. The CDR3 DNA is TGTGCCAGCAGGCCCCTGGGGGCCGGGGCGTCCAATGAGCAGTTCTTC.

V usage is TRBV5-4 and J usage is TRBJ1-4; perhaps TRBD1 as D (6 bases). V lost 4 bases to trimming and J lost 4 bases, with 11 bases between them. The CDR3 totals 14 residues. Germline V gene lookup returns CDR1 SGHNT and CDR2 YYREEE (reference sequence). CDR3 bases: TGTGCCAGCAGCCCTGGACAGCTTAATGAAAAACTGTTTTTT. Its translation is CASSPGQLNEKLFF.

V and J are TRBV5-6 and TRBJ2-1; a possible D gene is TRBD2 (6 bases). CDR3 length: 15 amino acids. V lost 2 bases to trimming and J lost 8 bases, with 17 bases between them. Germline V lookup: CDR1 SGHDT, CDR2 YYEEEE. DNA for the CDR3: TGTGCCAGCAGCTTAACCCGGGAGCCCGTGGATGAGCAGTTCTTC. It is translated as CASSLTREPVDEQFF. The full variable domain, its missing parts supplied by reference TRBV5-6 and TRBJ2-1, is DAGVTQSPTHLIKTRGQQVTLRCSPKSGHDTVSWYQQALGQGPQFIFQYYEEEERQRGNFPDRFSGHQFPNYSSELNVNALLLGDSALYLCASSLTREPVDEQFFGPGTRLTVL.

This clone was seen a single time. The chain carries TRBV5-8 and TRBJ1-1, with 7 positions matching TRBD1. Germline CDR1 SGHTS, CDR2 YDEGEE. This CDR3 spans 14 amino acids. The V segment lost 4 bases and the J segment 5 bases; nucleotides outside the gene matches: 8. In DNA, the CDR3 is TGTGCCAGCAGCCTCAGGGGGGCGAGGACTGAAGCTTTCTTT. Its translation is CASSLRGARTEAFF.

This chain uses TRBV19 with TRBJ1-6; a possible D gene is TRBD1 (5 bases). Per the germline V gene, CDR1 is LNHDA and CDR2 is SQIVND (reference sequence). The CDR3 has 16 residues. V was pared by 0 bases and J by 4 bases, with 10 bases between. The CDR3 is CASSIDLAGYNSPLHF. CDR3 DNA sequence: TGTGCCAGTAGTATAGATCTGGCAGGGTATAATTCACCCCTCCACTTT.

This clone was observed a handful of times. The V gene is TRBV30, the J gene TRBJ2-6; no clear D gene. The CDR3 runs 16 residues. V dropped 2 bases and J dropped 0 bases, with 11 bases sitting between them. Germline CDR1 and CDR2: GTSNPN and SVGIG (reference sequence). CDR3 loop: CAWSLARASGANVLTF. DNA for the CDR3: TGTGCCTGGAGTTTGGCACGGGCCTCTGGGGCCAACGTCCTGACTTTC.

V usage is TRBV4-1 and J usage is TRBJ1-6, with D perhaps matching TRBD1 (5 bases). The CDR3 has 16 amino acids. V lost 0 bases and J 7 bases, leaving 13 bases between the germline ends. Per the germline V gene, CDR1 is MGHRA and CDR2 is YSYEKL. The CDR3 DNA is TGCGCCAGCAGCCAAGATCTGGGGGTACCGAATTCACCCCTCCACTTT. Translation gives CASSQDLGVPNSPLHF.

This sequence joins TRBV27 and TRBJ1-1; the D is unclear. The germline gives CDR1 MNHEY, CDR2 SMNVEV (reference sequence). CDR3 length equals 14 residues. Trimming shortened V by 2 bases and J by 4 bases, and 11 bases separated the two germline ends. The CDR3 reads CASSLRPTGTEAFF. Here the CDR3 DNA reads TGTGCCAGCAGTTTAAGGCCTACGGGCACTGAAGCTTTCTTT.

The chain is built from TRBV20-1 and TRBJ1-2; D is perhaps TRBD1 (5 bases). The ends were cut back, 3 bases at V and 11 bases at J, with 13 bases in the middle. CDR1 DFQATT and CDR2 SNEGSKA come from the germline V gene (reference sequence). The CDR3 has 11 residues. The CDR3 sequence: CSASAQVGYTF. DNA of the CDR3: TGCAGTGCTAGTGCACAGGTGGGGTACACCTTC.

This chain joins TRBV4-2 and TRBJ2-2; 7 bases line up with TRBD1. V trimming: 1 base; J trimming: 0 bases; junction bases outside the gene matches: 11. The germline gives CDR1 LGHNA, CDR2 YNFKEQ. The CDR3 contains 19 residues. CDR3 amino acids: CASSQVKGAIGANTGELFF. As DNA, the CDR3 is TGTGCCAGCAGCCAAGTAAAGGGGGCGATCGGGGCGAACACCGGGGAGCTGTTTTTT.

The gene calls are TRBV5-6 and TRBJ2-5, with D possibly TRBD1 on 5 matching bases. CDR1 is SGHDT and CDR2 is YYEEEE in the germline V gene. The ends were cut back, 0 bases at V and 9 bases at J, with 12 bases in the middle. The CDR3 runs 13 residues. DNA for the CDR3: TGTGCCAGCAGCTTGGGGAGACAGCAGGCCCAGTACTTC. Its protein is CASSLGRQQAQYF.